This TCR beta chain was identified during a study of blood T cell repertoires in COVID-19. Study summary: Acute and convalescent COVID-19 samples came from the United States, Italy and Spain. PBMCs, B-cell-depleted T cells, or T cells were the source of the cDNA or gDNA that made up the material.

Produced via immunoSEQ multiplex PCR; TCRdb's table is partial and in-frame only. The profile shows approximately 230,000 clones, around nine tenths of them singletons. Germline lookup yields CDR1 LNHDA and CDR2 SQIVND (reference sequence). CDR3 length: 13 residues. The V gene end was trimmed by 5 bases and the J gene end by 4 bases; junction bases not matched to a gene: 4. The TCR was taken from a woman aged 40 to 50 who had recovered from COVID-19. The source material was peripheral blood. The chain links TRBV19 to TRBJ2-7; 8 bases agree with TRBD2. The CDR3 region is CASSAAGGYEQYF. DNA of the CDR3: TGTGCCAGTAGTGCGGCGGGAGGTTACGAGCAGTACTTC.